The 11 T cell receptor beta chains in this list originate from one sample, sequenced in a study of blood T cell repertoires in COVID-19 (dated by TCRdb to about 2020). The library was made by the immunoSEQ multiplex PCR assay. The source is immuneACCESS, and TCRdb retained only in-frame sequences with V and J called. Part of the clones is not carried over; for the studies checked, unresolved V genes explain less than half of this, and the remainder is unexplained. This sample has fewer than 150,000 clones in its table, and over 65% of those were observed once. Around 8% of the sample comes from the top ten. The sample comprised peripheral blood. The receptor source for this set is a middle-aged woman with acute or convalescent COVID-19.

The chain joins TRBV25-1 to TRBJ1-1; D not certain. Trimming pared 5 bases from V and 0 bases from J, leaving 7 bases between. CDR1 and CDR2 from the germline V gene are MGHDK and SYGVNS. The CDR3 loop spans 13 amino acids. The CDR3 loop is CASSSDMNTEAFF. In DNA form, the CDR3 reads TGTGCCAGCAGTAGTGACATGAACACTGAAGCTTTCTTT.

The J gene is TRBJ2-2, the V gene TRBV2; D perhaps matches TRBD1 (5 bases). V was shortened by 8 bases and J by 1 base, with 11 bases between the two germline ends. Germline lookup yields CDR1 SNHLY and CDR2 FYNNEI. This CDR3 contains 14 residues. The CDR3 sequence is CASGKTENTGELFF. DNA of the CDR3: TGTGCCAGCGGCAAGACAGAGAACACCGGGGAGCTGTTTTTT.

CDR3 nucleotides: TGTGCCAGTAGCACGCCGGGAGCGGGGGGGCGCAATGAGCAGTTCTTC. As protein: CASSTPGAGGRNEQFF. The chain couples TRBV19 to TRBJ2-1; 10 positions match TRBD2. CDR3 length equals 16 residues. Losses at the gene ends were 6 bases for V and 6 bases for J; bases not matched to a gene: 11. Germline V gives CDR1 LNHDA, CDR2 SQIVND (reference sequence).

This chain uses TRBV5-6 with TRBJ2-2; 8 positions match TRBD1. The CDR3 has 17 residues. Germline V gives CDR1 SGHDT, CDR2 YYEEEE. The trim removed 0 bases at V and 4 bases at J, leaving 8 bases unmatched. The CDR3 sequence: CASSLGQGALRTGELFF. Written as DNA, the CDR3 is TGTGCCAGCAGCTTGGGTCAGGGGGCATTGCGCACCGGGGAGCTGTTTTTT. Drawing the rest from reference TRBV5-6 and TRBJ2-2, the complete variable domain is DAGVTQSPTHLIKTRGQQVTLRCSPKSGHDTVSWYQQALGQGPQFIFQYYEEEERQRGNFPDRFSGHQFPNYSSELNVNALLLGDSALYLCASSLGQGALRTGELFFGEGSRLTVL.

The gene calls are TRBV9 and TRBJ2-7; 9 bases agree with TRBD1. The CDR3 runs to 15 residues. With V trimmed by 0 bases and J by 4 bases, 5 bases remained unmatched. Germline V gene data show CDR1 as SGDLS and CDR2 as YYNGEE. DNA of the CDR3: TGTGCCAGCAGCGTAGCTTCCGGGACAGGGTACGAGCAGTACTTC. This sequence encodes CASSVASGTGYEQYF.

This clone was counted once. The sample carries other DNA sequences with the same CDR3. This chain links TRBV3-1 (or the pseudogene TRBV3-2) with TRBJ2-7; D not resolved. Trimming pared 1 base from V and 3 bases from J, leaving 4 bases between. Germline V gives CDR1 LGHDT, CDR2 YNNKEL (reference sequence). CDR3 length: 12 residues. DNA of the CDR3: TGTGCCAGCAGCCAAGTCAACTACGAGCAGTACTTC. This encodes CASSQVNYEQYF.

The V gene is TRBV24-1, the J gene TRBJ2-1; TRBD2 might be the D (5 bases). Looked up from germline, CDR1 is KGHDR and CDR2 is SFDVKD. The CDR3 length is 18 residues. V lost 0 bases to trimming and J lost 7 bases, with 21 bases between them. The CDR3 DNA reads as TGTGCCACCAGTGATTTGCCGCTAGCCGGTATTATCTTGAATGAGCAGTTCTTC. Its translation: CATSDLPLAGIILNEQFF.

The J gene is TRBJ1-2, the V gene TRBV2; D remains unclear. The V gene lost 4 bases and the J gene lost 9 bases, with 18 bases spanning the gap. CDR3 length: 14 residues. Germline assignment: CDR1 SNHLY and CDR2 FYNNEI. CDR3 bases: TGTGCCAGCAGTGCCCAACGGGTAGAGGGAAGCTACACCTTC. It is translated as CASSAQRVEGSYTF.

V usage is TRBV7-8 and J usage is TRBJ2-2; 10 nucleotides align to TRBD2. Trimming cost V 2 bases and J 8 bases; bases outside gene matches: 8. The germline gives CDR1 SGHVS, CDR2 FQNEAQ. The CDR3 extends over 16 amino acids. This CDR3 is CASSLMASGGRGELFF. CDR3 nucleotides: TGTGCCAGCAGCTTAATGGCTAGCGGGGGAAGAGGGGAGCTGTTTTTT.

The rearrangement uses TRBV11-2 and TRBJ1-2, with 12 bases aligning to TRBD1. V lost 5 bases, J lost 7 bases, and 8 bases stayed unmatched. The germline gives CDR1 SGHAT, CDR2 FQNNGV. The length of the CDR3 is 15 residues. CDR3 sequence reads: CASSLPRDRGLGYTF. CDR3 bases: TGTGCCAGCAGCCTTCCCCGGGACAGGGGGCTTGGCTACACCTTC.

This clone was seen only once. This sequence joins TRBV15 and TRBJ1-2; 7 positions agree with TRBD1. CDR1 and CDR2 (germline): LNHNV, YYDKDF (reference sequence). J lost 4 bases, V lost 8 bases, and 4 bases had no gene match. The CDR3 loop spans 12 amino acids. The CDR3 spells CATQGQSYGYTF. The CDR3 region has the DNA TGTGCCACCCAGGGACAGAGCTATGGCTACACCTTC. The whole variable domain, filled in from reference TRBV15 and TRBJ1-2, reads DAMVIQNPRYQVTQFGKPVTLSCSQTLNHNVMYWYQQKSSQAPKLLFHYYDKDFNNEADTPDNFQSRRPNTSFCFLDIRSPGLGDTAMYLCATQGQSYGYTFGSGTRLTVV.